Shown below are 30 T cell receptor beta chains from a single sample sequenced in a study of blood T cell repertoires in COVID-19. Clones were read by immunoSEQ multiplex PCR, and TCRdb kept only the in-frame ones, dropping some. The sample records 250,000 to 300,000 clones, roughly 86% being singletons. Material for sequencing was peripheral blood. The source is a man between 18 and 29 years old with active or convalescent COVID-19.

The rearrangement joins TRBV15 to TRBJ1-4, with 8 bases identical to TRBD1. The ends lost 5 bases at V and 0 bases at J; junction bases unmatched: 14. The CDR3 runs to 19 residues. CDR1 and CDR2 from the germline V gene are LNHNV and YYDKDF (reference sequence). Here the CDR3 DNA reads TGTGCCACCAGCGCCTTGCCCCAGGGGGCATCGGCAACTAATGAAAAACTGTTTTTT. Its protein product is CATSALPQGASATNEKLFF.

The chain links TRBV3-1 (or the pseudogene TRBV3-2) to TRBJ2-4; 10 nucleotides line up with TRBD1. This CDR3 spans 13 amino acids. The V gene end was trimmed by 6 bases and the J gene end by 8 bases; junction bases not matched to a gene: 4. CDR1 is LGHDT and CDR2 is YNNKEL in the germline V gene (reference sequence). This CDR3 reads CASSGTGVDIQYF. DNA of the CDR3: TGTGCCAGCAGTGGGACAGGGGTGGACATTCAGTACTTC.

The CDR3 protein is CASSLPPNTEAFF. The CDR3 bases are TGTGCCAGCAGCCTTCCCCCTAACACTGAAGCTTTCTTT. The genes are TRBV2 and TRBJ1-1; D ambiguous. The CDR3 extends over 13 amino acids. Germline V gene sequence: CDR1 SNHLY, CDR2 FYNNEI. V lost 6 bases and J lost 2, with 10 bases in between.

This clone was detected once. The V gene is TRBV5-4, the J gene TRBJ2-5; 8 positions agree with TRBD2. Germline assignment: CDR1 SGHNT and CDR2 YYREEE (reference sequence). V lost 4 bases to trimming and J lost 2 bases; unmatched junction nucleotides: 4. This CDR3 is built from 14 residues. CDR3 region: CASSPGLAQETQYF. The CDR3 DNA sequence: TGTGCCAGCAGCCCAGGACTAGCTCAAGAGACCCAGTACTTC.

V and J are TRBV27 and TRBJ2-5, with TRBD1 matching over 7 bases. Per the germline V gene, CDR1 is MNHEY and CDR2 is SMNVEV (reference sequence). The CDR3 totals 16 residues. Losses at the gene ends were 5 bases for V and 5 bases for J; bases not matched to a gene: 14. In DNA, the CDR3 is TGTGCCAGCAGTCTCACCCAGGACAGGCGGAGGGAGACCCAGTACTTC. As protein: CASSLTQDRRRETQYF.

This rearrangement joins TRBV5-1 to TRBJ2-3; the match to TRBD1 covers 7 bases. The germline CDR1 and CDR2 sequences are SGHRS and YFSETQ. The junction had 5 bases not matched to a gene; V was cut back by 3 bases and J by 1 base. CDR3 length equals 15 residues. The CDR3 protein is CASSYRDRGTDTQYF. CDR3 bases: TGCGCCAGCAGCTACCGGGACAGAGGCACAGATACGCAGTATTTT.

The chain has TRBV10-3 and TRBJ2-6; TRBD2 might be the D (5 bases). The germline V gene has CDR1 ENHRY and CDR2 SYGVKD. This CDR3 comprises 16 residues. The V end lost 5 bases, the J end lost 5 bases, and 16 bases lay between the germline ends. The CDR3 DNA reads TGTGCCATCAGTACAGCGACCCGCGGGCGGGCCAACGTCCTGACTTTC. As protein: CAISTATRGRANVLTF.

V gene TRBV18 combines with J gene TRBJ2-5; no definite D call. Germline V gene lookup returns CDR1 KGHSH and CDR2 LQKENI. The CDR3 covers 13 residues. V lost 4 bases and J 1 base, leaving 7 bases between the germline ends. Here the CDR3 reads CASSLDSQETQYF. CDR3 coding DNA: TGTGCCAGCTCACTAGACTCCCAAGAGACCCAGTACTTC.

V is TRBV7-2 and J is TRBJ1-2, with D possibly matching TRBD1 (5 bases). CDR3 length equals 14 residues. CDR1 is SGHTA and CDR2 is FQGNSA in the germline V gene. Between the trimmed V and J ends, which lost 5 bases and 4 bases, there was a span of 14 bases. CDR3 sequence: CASSEIRGGYGYTF. CDR3 DNA sequence: TGTGCCAGCAGCGAAATAAGGGGCGGCTATGGCTACACCTTC.

This chain connects TRBV6-2 or TRBV6-3 to TRBJ2-3, with 10 positions matching TRBD2. CDR1 and CDR2 from the germline V gene are MNHEY and SVGEGT. The CDR3 loop spans 17 amino acids. J lost 6 bases, V lost 1 base, and 10 bases had no gene match. CDR3 nucleotides: TGTGCCAGCAGTTACTATCTCGAAAGCGGGGGGGACGATACGCAGTATTTT. As protein: CASSYYLESGGDDTQYF.

The rearrangement links TRBV3-1 (or the pseudogene TRBV3-2) to TRBJ2-5, with 8 bases matching TRBD2. V trimming: 4 bases; J trimming: 2 bases; junction bases outside the gene matches: 6. The CDR3 is made up of 15 amino acids. Germline CDR1 is LGHDT and CDR2 is YNNKEL (reference sequence). The CDR3 sequence: CASSRGTSGQETQYF. CDR3 coding DNA: TGTGCCAGCAGCCGTGGCACTAGCGGACAAGAGACCCAGTACTTC.

The chain has TRBV28 and TRBJ1-1; 8 bases line up with TRBD1. The CDR3 totals 14 residues. V lost 4 bases, J lost 6 bases, and 7 bases stayed unmatched. Germline V CDR1 and CDR2: MDHEN, SYDVKM. The CDR3 is CASSSYRDRPEAFF. The CDR3, as DNA: TGTGCCAGCAGTTCCTACCGGGACAGGCCTGAAGCTTTCTTT.

The gene calls are TRBV5-6 and TRBJ2-2; TRBD1 aligns across 7 bases. CDR1 and CDR2 (germline): SGHDT, YYEEEE. The CDR3 runs 17 residues. J lost 6 bases, V lost 4 bases, and 15 bases had no gene match. CDR3 sequence: CASSPFNRGKGAGELFF. In DNA form, the CDR3 reads TGTGCCAGCAGCCCATTTAACAGGGGAAAGGGGGCCGGGGAGCTGTTTTTT. Full variable domain (rest looked up from reference TRBV5-6 and TRBJ2-2): DAGVTQSPTHLIKTRGQQVTLRCSPKSGHDTVSWYQQALGQGPQFIFQYYEEEERQRGNFPDRFSGHQFPNYSSELNVNALLLGDSALYLCASSPFNRGKGAGELFFGEGSRLTVL.

The chain has TRBV11-2 and TRBJ1-4; 7 bases line up with TRBD1. Germline V lookup: CDR1 SGHAT, CDR2 FQNNGV. The CDR3 is 18 residues long. V was pared by 3 bases and J by 7 bases, with 17 bases of the junction left unmatched. DNA for the CDR3: TGTGCCAGCAGCTTCCGACTCCAACAGGGGCTGGATGGTGAAAAACTGTTTTTT. As protein: CASSFRLQQGLDGEKLFF. Full variable domain (outside the CDR3, taken from reference TRBV11-2 and TRBJ1-4): EAGVAQSPRYKIIEKRQSVAFWCNPISGHATLYWYQQILGQGPKLLIQFQNNGVVDDSQLPKDRFSAERLKGVDSTLKIQPAKLEDSAVYLCASSFRLQQGLDGEKLFFGSGTQLSVL.

The gene calls are TRBV30 and TRBJ1-1; no definite D call. The CDR3 is 14 residues long. The germline V gene has CDR1 GTSNPN and CDR2 SVGIG (reference sequence). The ends were cut back, 0 bases at V and 0 bases at J, with 8 bases in the middle. The DNA of the CDR3 is TGTGCCTGGAGTGTAACCGGGATGAACACTGAAGCTTTCTTT. Its protein is CAWSVTGMNTEAFF. The full variable domain, rest sourced from reference TRBV30 and TRBJ1-1, is SQTIHQWPATLVQPVGSPLSLECTVEGTSNPNLYWYRQAAGRGLQLLFYSVGIGQISSEVPQNLSASRPQDRQFILSSKKLLLSDSGFYLCAWSVTGMNTEAFFGQGTRLTVV.

The chain's CDR3 is CASSFLGGGVSTDTQYF. The CDR3 coding sequence is TGTGCCAGTAGTTTCCTCGGGGGGGGTGTGAGCACAGATACGCAGTATTTT. The chain has TRBV19 and TRBJ2-3; 8 bases match TRBD2. The V gene end was trimmed by 5 bases and the J gene end by 0 bases; junction bases not matched to a gene: 10. The CDR3 totals 17 residues. Per the germline V gene, CDR1 is LNHDA and CDR2 is SQIVND (reference sequence).

The chain employs TRBV6-5 and TRBJ1-2; D may be TRBD1 (5 bases). The CDR3 consists of 13 residues. The germline gives CDR1 MNHEY, CDR2 SVGAGI. Trimming shortened V by 0 bases and J by 8 bases, and 10 bases separated the two germline ends. The CDR3 protein is CASSYSIAGGYTF. The CDR3 coding sequence is TGTGCCAGCAGTTACTCGATCGCAGGGGGCTACACCTTC.

This rearrangement joins TRBV7-9 to TRBJ2-2, with 7 bases identical to TRBD1. This CDR3 has 14 amino acids. Germline assignment: CDR1 SEHNR and CDR2 FQNEAQ (reference sequence). V shed 6 bases, J shed 6 bases, and the junction held 7 bases outside the gene matches. The CDR3 loop is CASSSTGASGELFF. CDR3 DNA sequence: TGTGCCAGCAGTTCTACAGGGGCCTCCGGGGAGCTGTTTTTT.

The chain links TRBV19 to TRBJ2-2; TRBD1 might be the D (5 bases). This CDR3 has 13 amino acids. Trimming pared 9 bases from V and 5 bases from J, leaving 13 bases between. Germline CDR1 LNHDA, CDR2 SQIVND (reference sequence). In DNA form, the CDR3 reads TGTGCCAGCACTTTAGGGGTAACCGGGGAGCTGTTTTTT. As protein: CASTLGVTGELFF.

The chain has TRBV27 and TRBJ1-1; D is undetermined. The CDR3 extends over 13 amino acids. Germline CDR1 MNHEY, CDR2 SMNVEV (reference sequence). V lost 3 bases to trimming and J lost 5 bases, with 10 bases between them. Here the CDR3 reads CASSFNSGTEAFF. CDR3 nucleotides: TGTGCCAGCAGTTTTAACAGCGGAACTGAAGCTTTCTTT.

A note on this clone: The junction does not match germline at one end; this may be a read error. The V gene is TRBV7-7, the J gene TRBJ2-5, with 9 bases that match TRBD1. The CDR3 length is 15 residues. Germline CDR1 is SSHAT and CDR2 is FNYEAQ (reference sequence). This CDR3 reads CASSLRTGAQETQYF. In DNA form, the CDR3 reads TGTGCTAGCAGCTTGAGGACAGGGGCTCAGGAGACCCAGTACTTC.

This clone was counted once. The rearrangement joins TRBV27 to TRBJ2-1, with 9 bases fitting TRBD2. The trim removed 6 bases at V and 9 bases at J, leaving 9 bases unmatched. This CDR3 region has 14 residues. CDR1 and CDR2 (germline): MNHEY, SMNVEV (reference sequence). The CDR3 here is CASRISGRAGEQFF. The CDR3 DNA sequence: TGTGCCAGCAGGATTAGCGGGAGAGCGGGTGAGCAGTTCTTC.

The V gene is TRBV19, the J gene TRBJ2-3, with 14 nucleotides matching TRBD2. The germline V gene has CDR1 LNHDA and CDR2 SQIVND (reference sequence). There are 14 residues in the CDR3. V lost 8 bases, J lost 7 bases, and 5 bases stayed unmatched. CDR3 in DNA: TGTGCCAGTGCGACTAGCGGGAGGGCCAATACGCAGTATTTT. This translates into CASATSGRANTQYF.

V gene TRBV5-4 combines with J gene TRBJ2-1; D uncertain. Germline V lookup: CDR1 SGHNT, CDR2 YYREEE (reference sequence). V gave up 4 bases and J gave up 10 bases, with 18 bases separating them. There are 14 residues in the CDR3. The CDR3 is CASSPEHPGVEQFF. CDR3 in DNA: TGTGCCAGCAGCCCGGAGCACCCGGGTGTCGAGCAGTTCTTC.

A word on this clone: This sample also contains other DNA sequences that code for the same CDR3. The CDR3: CASSYGGTGELFF. For the CDR3, the DNA is TGTGCCAGCAGTTACGGCGGCACCGGGGAGCTGTTTTTT. The J gene is TRBJ2-2, the V gene TRBV6-6; no clear D. The CDR3 contains 13 residues. Trimming stripped 2 bases from V and 4 bases from J, with 5 bases between. Per the germline V gene, CDR1 is MNHNY and CDR2 is SVGAGI (reference sequence).

This chain joins TRBV5-4 and TRBJ2-7; D is possibly TRBD2 (7 bases). The CDR3 sequence is 15 residues long. Germline lookup yields CDR1 SGHNT and CDR2 YYREEE (reference sequence). Trimming took 2 bases from V and 5 from J, leaving 17 bases between them. The CDR3 reads CASSLGGGRGHEQYF. For the CDR3, the DNA is TGTGCCAGCAGCTTAGGCGGGGGCAGGGGCCACGAGCAGTACTTC.

A single count supports this clone. This chain links TRBV5-6 with TRBJ2-5, with 8 bases aligning to TRBD1. The ends lost 5 bases at V and 5 bases at J; junction bases unmatched: 5. The CDR3 contains 13 residues. The germline V gene has CDR1 SGHDT and CDR2 YYEEEE. For the CDR3, the DNA is TGTGCCAGCAGGCCGGGACAGGCGGAGACCCAGTACTTC. Encoded protein: CASRPGQAETQYF.

The chain uses TRBV10-2 and TRBJ1-5; TRBD1 matches 7 bases. The germline V gene encodes CDR1 WSHSY and CDR2 SAAADI. The CDR3 runs to 15 residues. V lost 6 bases to trimming and J lost 0 bases; unmatched junction nucleotides: 5. The CDR3 is CASREQGNSNQPQHF. CDR3 in DNA: TGCGCCAGCAGGGAACAGGGGAATAGCAATCAGCCCCAGCATTTT.

The chain links TRBV9 to TRBJ2-2; D gene ambiguous. Germline CDR1 is SGDLS and CDR2 is YYNGEE. Deletions cut 4 bases from V and 8 bases from J, with 6 bases between. The CDR3 runs 11 residues. As DNA, the CDR3 is TGTGCCAGCAGCAGCCGAGGGGAGCTGTTTTTT. It specifies CASSSRGELFF.

This chain connects TRBV5-6 to TRBJ2-3; 9 bases are a match to TRBD1. Germline V CDR1 and CDR2: SGHDT, YYEEEE. The trim removed 3 bases at V and 0 bases at J, leaving 5 bases unmatched. The CDR3 loop spans 16 amino acids. CDR3 sequence: CASSSAGTGSTDTQYF. In DNA form, the CDR3 reads TGTGCCAGCAGCTCAGCCGGGACAGGGAGCACAGATACGCAGTATTTT.